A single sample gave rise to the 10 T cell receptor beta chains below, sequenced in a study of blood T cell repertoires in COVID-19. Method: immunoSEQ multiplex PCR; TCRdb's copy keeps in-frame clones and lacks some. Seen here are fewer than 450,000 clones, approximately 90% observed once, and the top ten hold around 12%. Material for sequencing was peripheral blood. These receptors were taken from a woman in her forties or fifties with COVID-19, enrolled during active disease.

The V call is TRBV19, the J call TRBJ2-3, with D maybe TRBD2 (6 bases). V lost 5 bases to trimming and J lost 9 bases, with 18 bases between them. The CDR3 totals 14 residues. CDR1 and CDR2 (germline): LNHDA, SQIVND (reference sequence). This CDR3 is CASSSLGGLQTQYF. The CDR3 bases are TGTGCCAGTAGTTCCCTGGGGGGACTCCAGACGCAGTATTTT.

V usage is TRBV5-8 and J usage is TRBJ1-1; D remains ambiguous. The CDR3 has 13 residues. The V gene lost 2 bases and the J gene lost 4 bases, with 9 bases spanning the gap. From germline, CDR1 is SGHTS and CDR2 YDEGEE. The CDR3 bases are TGTGCCAGCAGCTTCGCGCCGGGCACTGAAGCTTTCTTT. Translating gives CASSFAPGTEAFF. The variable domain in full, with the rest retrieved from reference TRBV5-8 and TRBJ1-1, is EAGVTQSPTHLIKTRGQQATLRCSPISGHTSVYWYQQALGLGLQFLLWYDEGEERNRGNFPPRFSGRQFPNYSSELNVNALELEDSALYLCASSFAPGTEAFFGQGTRLTVV.

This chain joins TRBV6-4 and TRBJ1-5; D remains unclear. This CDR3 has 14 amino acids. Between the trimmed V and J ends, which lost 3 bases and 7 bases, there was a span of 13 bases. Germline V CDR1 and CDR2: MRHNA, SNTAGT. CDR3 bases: TGTGCCAGCAGTGAAACGGCTGGGGAGCAGCCCCAGCATTTT. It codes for CASSETAGEQPQHF.

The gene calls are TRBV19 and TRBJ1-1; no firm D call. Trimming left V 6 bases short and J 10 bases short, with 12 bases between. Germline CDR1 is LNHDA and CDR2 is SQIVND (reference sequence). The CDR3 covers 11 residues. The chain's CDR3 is CASSPRSGAFF. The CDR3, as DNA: TGTGCCAGTAGCCCACGCAGTGGAGCTTTCTTT.

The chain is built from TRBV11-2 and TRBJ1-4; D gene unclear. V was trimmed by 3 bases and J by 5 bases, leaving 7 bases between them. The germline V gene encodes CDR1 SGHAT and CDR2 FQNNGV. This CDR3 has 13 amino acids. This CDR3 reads CASSLGNNEKLFF. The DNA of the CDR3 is TGTGCCAGCAGCTTGGGCAACAATGAAAAACTGTTTTTT.

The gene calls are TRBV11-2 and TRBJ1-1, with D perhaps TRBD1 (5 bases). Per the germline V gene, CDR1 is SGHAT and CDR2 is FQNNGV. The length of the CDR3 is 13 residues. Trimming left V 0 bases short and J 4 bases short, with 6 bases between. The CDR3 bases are TGTGCCAGCAGCTTAGAGGGGCTCACTGAAGCTTTCTTT. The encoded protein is CASSLEGLTEAFF. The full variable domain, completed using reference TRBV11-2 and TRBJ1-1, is EAGVAQSPRYKIIEKRQSVAFWCNPISGHATLYWYQQILGQGPKLLIQFQNNGVVDDSQLPKDRFSAERLKGVDSTLKIQPAKLEDSAVYLCASSLEGLTEAFFGQGTRLTVV.

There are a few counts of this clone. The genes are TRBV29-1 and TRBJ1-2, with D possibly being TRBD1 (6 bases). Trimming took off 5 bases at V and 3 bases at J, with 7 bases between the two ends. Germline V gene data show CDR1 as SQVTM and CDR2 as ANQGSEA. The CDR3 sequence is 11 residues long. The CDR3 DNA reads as TGCAGCGTTAACAGGGACTATGGCTACACCTTC. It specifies CSVNRDYGYTF. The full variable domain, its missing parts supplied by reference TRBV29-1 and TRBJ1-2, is SAVISQKPSRDICQRGTSLTIQCQVDSQVTMMFWYRQQPGQSLTLIATANQGSEATYESGFVIDKFPISRPNLTFSTLTVSNMSPEDSSIYLCSVNRDYGYTFGSGTRLTVV.

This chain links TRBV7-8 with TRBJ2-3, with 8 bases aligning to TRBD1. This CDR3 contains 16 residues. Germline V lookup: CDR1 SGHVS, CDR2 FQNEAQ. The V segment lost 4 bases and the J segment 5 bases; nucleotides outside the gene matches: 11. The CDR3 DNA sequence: TGTGCCAGCAGCTATACCGGGACAGGCAGGGGAGATACGCAGTATTTT. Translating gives CASSYTGTGRGDTQYF.

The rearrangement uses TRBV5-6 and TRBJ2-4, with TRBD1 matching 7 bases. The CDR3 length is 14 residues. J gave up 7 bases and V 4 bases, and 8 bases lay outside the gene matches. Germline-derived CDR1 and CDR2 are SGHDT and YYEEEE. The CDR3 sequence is CASSVVGQKNIQYF. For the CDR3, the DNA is TGTGCCAGCAGCGTGGTGGGACAGAAGAACATTCAGTACTTC.

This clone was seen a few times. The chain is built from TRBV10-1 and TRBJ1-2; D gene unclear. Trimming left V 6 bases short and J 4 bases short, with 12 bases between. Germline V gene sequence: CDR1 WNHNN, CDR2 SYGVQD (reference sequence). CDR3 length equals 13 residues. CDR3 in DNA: TGCGCCAGCAGCCTAAGTCGGTCCTATGGCTACACCTTC. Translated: CASSLSRSYGYTF.